Detailed here is one T cell receptor (beta chain). This sample is drawn from a study of blood T cell repertoires in COVID-19. On the study more broadly: COVID-19 samples, acute and convalescent, were from the United States, Italy and Spain. Sources were T cells, B-cell-depleted T cells, or PBMCs; the material itself was cDNA or gDNA.

In the authors' workflow: Amplification of reference gene primers provided the estimated nucleated cell counts. Generated by immunoSEQ multiplex PCR, the TCRdb table keeps only in-frame clones and is missing some. V and J calls and clone size are copied from that table; D and trimming were computed from the DNA. The sample lists over 250,000 clones; 70% to 75% were seen once. The trim removed 1 base at V and 6 bases at J, leaving 0 bases unmatched. Germline assignment: CDR1 SGHDN and CDR2 FVKESK. This CDR3 is 13 amino acids long. Sequencing was performed on peripheral blood. The chain employs TRBV14 and TRBJ2-1; 7 positions agree with TRBD2. The source is a woman older than 75 with acute or convalescent COVID-19. CDR3: CASSQAGGNEQFF. For the CDR3, the DNA is TGTGCCAGCAGCCAAGCGGGGGGCAATGAGCAGTTCTTC.